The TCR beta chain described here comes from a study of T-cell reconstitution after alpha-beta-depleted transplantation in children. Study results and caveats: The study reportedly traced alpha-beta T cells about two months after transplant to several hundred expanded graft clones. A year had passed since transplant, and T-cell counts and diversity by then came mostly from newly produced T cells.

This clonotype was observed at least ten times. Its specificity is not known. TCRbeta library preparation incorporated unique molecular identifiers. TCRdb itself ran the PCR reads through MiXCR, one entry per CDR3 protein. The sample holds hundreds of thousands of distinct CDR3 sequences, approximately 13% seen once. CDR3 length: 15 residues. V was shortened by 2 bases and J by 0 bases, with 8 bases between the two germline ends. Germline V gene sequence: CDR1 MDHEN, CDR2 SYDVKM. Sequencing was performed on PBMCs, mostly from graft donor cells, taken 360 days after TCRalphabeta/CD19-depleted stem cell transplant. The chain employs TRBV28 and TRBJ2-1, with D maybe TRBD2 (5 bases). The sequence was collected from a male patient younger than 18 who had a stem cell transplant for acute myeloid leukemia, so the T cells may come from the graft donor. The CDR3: CASSLVGVSYNEQFF. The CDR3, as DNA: TGTGCCAGCAGTTTAGTCGGGGTCTCCTACAATGAGCAGTTCTTC.